This T cell receptor beta chain was obtained from a study of blood T cell repertoires in COVID-19. Background on the study: Spain, Italy and the United States supplied samples that represented acute and convalescent COVID-19.

V shed 6 bases, J shed 7 bases, and the junction held 12 bases outside the gene matches. This CDR3 is 15 amino acids long. CDR1 and CDR2 from the germline V gene are LNHDA and SQIVND (reference sequence). TCRdb keeps only in-frame clones here, not all; method: immunoSEQ multiplex PCR. This table holds approximately 170,000 clones, roughly 93% found once. Seattle's cohort entered during active infection and was followed longitudinally. This chain uses TRBV19 with TRBJ2-7; the match to TRBD1 covers 10 bases. The source material was peripheral blood. The clonotype comes from a woman aged 55 to 70 with COVID-19, enrolled during active disease. CDR3 amino acids: CASRVEGTGVREQYF. CDR3 nucleotides: TGTGCCAGTAGAGTGGAAGGGACAGGGGTGCGGGAGCAGTACTTC.